This is a list of T cell receptor beta chains from one sample in a study of cytomegalovirus exposure and HLA in healthy donors. Data came from immunoSEQ multiplex PCR; TCRdb stores just in-frame clones and leaves some out. Of about 150,000 clones listed, over 70% are singletons. Sequenced input: PBMCs. The origin of the receptors is a man aged 25-40 years in good health and CMV-seronegative. The CDR3 runs from the conserved cysteine through the conserved F or W. D genes are given only for firm matches. The size entry is marked missing in some rows and otherwise reads once, few, many or a size class.

j_gene: TRBJ2-3
abundance: NA
v_gene: TRBV7-9
d_gene: TRBD2
CDR3nt: TGTGCCAGCAGCTTCCGGGTTAGCGGGGGGGCCACAGATACGCAGTATTTT
CDR3aa: CASSFRVSGGATDTQYF

j_gene: TRBJ2-6
abundance: NA
v_gene: TRBV13
d_gene: TRBD1
CDR3nt: TGTGCCAGCAGCTTAGACAGGGGCTCTGGGGCCAACGTCCTGACTTTC
CDR3aa: CASSLDRGSGANVLTF

j_gene: TRBJ2-3
abundance: once
v_gene: TRBV19
d_gene: NA
CDR3nt: TGTGCCAGCCGGAGTGGGGGCAGGACAGATACGCAGTATTTT
CDR3aa: CASRSGGRTDTQYF

j_gene: TRBJ2-1
abundance: NA
v_gene: TRBV5-6
d_gene: TRBD2
CDR3nt: TGTGCCAGCAGCCCCCGACTAGCGGGGGGGCCGGGTGAGCAGTTCTTC
CDR3aa: CASSPRLAGGPGEQFF

j_gene: TRBJ2-7
abundance: NA
v_gene: TRBV13
d_gene: TRBD2
CDR3nt: TGTGCCAGCAGCCCCGGGGGGTACGAGCAGTACTTC
CDR3aa: CASSPGGYEQYF

j_gene: TRBJ1-4
abundance: NA
v_gene: TRBV4-3
d_gene: NA
CDR3nt: TGCGCCAGCAGCCAAAACGCAGGGTCACCTAATGAAAAACTGTTTTTT
CDR3aa: CASSQNAGSPNEKLFF

j_gene: TRBJ1-1
abundance: NA
v_gene: TRBV9
d_gene: NA
CDR3nt: TGTGCCAGCAGCGTAGATGGAGGCGTGCGCACTGAAGCTTTCTTT
CDR3aa: CASSVDGGVRTEAFF

j_gene: TRBJ2-7
abundance: NA
v_gene: TRBV11-2
d_gene: TRBD2
CDR3nt: TGTGCCAGCAGCTGGCCGGGACTAGCGGGGGGTAACGAGCAGTACTTC
CDR3aa: CASSWPGLAGGNEQYF

j_gene: TRBJ2-5
abundance: once
v_gene: TRBV5-1
d_gene: NA
CDR3nt: TGCGCCAGCAGCTTGGACAGGACAGAGACCCAGTACTTC
CDR3aa: CASSLDRTETQYF

j_gene: TRBJ2-3
abundance: few
v_gene: TRBV4-3
d_gene: TRBD1
CDR3nt: TGCGCCAGCACCCCGGACAGGGGTAGCACAGATACGCAGTATTTT
CDR3aa: CASTPDRGSTDTQYF

j_gene: TRBJ1-2
abundance: NA
v_gene: TRBV6-5
d_gene: TRBD1
CDR3nt: TGTGCCAGCAGATCGCGGGACAGCCGCGGCTACACCTTC
CDR3aa: CASRSRDSRGYTF

j_gene: TRBJ2-1
abundance: NA
v_gene: TRBV5-8
d_gene: TRBD1
CDR3nt: TGTGCCAGCAGCTTGGGACAGGGATCCTACAATGAGCAGTTCTTC
CDR3aa: CASSLGQGSYNEQFF

j_gene: TRBJ2-5
abundance: NA
v_gene: TRBV9
d_gene: NA
CDR3nt: TGTGCCAGCAGCGTACCTAGCGAAGAGACCCAGTACTTC
CDR3aa: CASSVPSEETQYF

j_gene: TRBJ2-7
abundance: NA
v_gene: TRBV19
d_gene: NA
CDR3nt: TGTGCCAGTAGTATAGGCCACCTCTTACAGGGAAACGAGCAGTACTTC
CDR3aa: CASSIGHLLQGNEQYF

j_gene: TRBJ2-2
abundance: few
v_gene: TRBV7-6
d_gene: NA
CDR3nt: TGTGCCAGCAGCCCGGGACATAACCTGAACACCGGGGAGCTGTTTTTT
CDR3aa: CASSPGHNLNTGELFF

j_gene: TRBJ2-5
abundance: NA
v_gene: TRBV7-2
d_gene: TRBD2
CDR3nt: TGTGCCAGCAGCTTACCTTTAGCGGGGGGGCTTGAGACCCAGTACTTC
CDR3aa: CASSLPLAGGLETQYF

j_gene: TRBJ2-1
abundance: NA
v_gene: TRBV7-9
d_gene: NA
CDR3nt: TGTGCCAGCAGCTTAAGAGCGAATACCTACAATGAGCAGTTCTTC
CDR3aa: CASSLRANTYNEQFF

j_gene: TRBJ1-2
abundance: few
v_gene: TRBV28
d_gene: NA
CDR3nt: TGTGCCAGTAAAGACAGGCAACGAGGCTATGGCTACACCTTC
CDR3aa: CASKDRQRGYGYTF

j_gene: TRBJ2-2
abundance: NA
v_gene: TRBV7-2
d_gene: TRBD2
CDR3nt: TGTGCCAGCAGCCGGACTAGCGGGGATACCGGGGAGCTGTTTTTT
CDR3aa: CASSRTSGDTGELFF

j_gene: TRBJ1-2
abundance: NA
v_gene: TRBV5-1
d_gene: TRBD1
CDR3nt: TGCGCCAGCAGCTTGGGGACAGGGAGAGGCTACACCTTC
CDR3aa: CASSLGTGRGYTF

j_gene: TRBJ1-1
abundance: few
v_gene: TRBV19
d_gene: NA
CDR3nt: TGTGCCAGTAGTACCCTGACAGGACTGAACACTGAAGCTTTCTTT
CDR3aa: CASSTLTGLNTEAFF

j_gene: TRBJ2-1
abundance: NA
v_gene: TRBV7-8
d_gene: NA
CDR3nt: TGTGCCAGCAGCCCCTCGTACTCCTACAATGAGCAGTTCTTC
CDR3aa: CASSPSYSYNEQFF

j_gene: TRBJ2-1
abundance: few
v_gene: TRBV6-1
d_gene: TRBD2
CDR3nt: TGTGCCAGCAGTGAACTAGCGGGGGCCTACAATGAGCAGTTCTTC
CDR3aa: CASSELAGAYNEQFF

j_gene: TRBJ1-1
abundance: NA
v_gene: TRBV5-6
d_gene: TRBD1
CDR3nt: TGTGCCAGCAGCACCACAGGGGGCGCGGGTCAGGCTTTCTTT
CDR3aa: CASSTTGGAGQAFF

j_gene: TRBJ2-3
abundance: NA
v_gene: TRBV7-2
d_gene: TRBD1
CDR3nt: TGTGCCAGCAGCCGGACAGGGGATACGCAGTATTTT
CDR3aa: CASSRTGDTQYF

j_gene: TRBJ2-3
abundance: NA
v_gene: TRBV7-9
d_gene: NA
CDR3nt: TGTGCCAGCAGCTCCTCAGATACGCAGTATTTT
CDR3aa: CASSSSDTQYF

j_gene: TRBJ2-5
abundance: NA
v_gene: TRBV9
d_gene: TRBD1
CDR3nt: TGTGCCAGCAGCGTAGCTCGAGGGGGCCTTGGGGTAGAGACCCAGTACTTC
CDR3aa: CASSVARGGLGVETQYF

j_gene: TRBJ2-2
abundance: NA
v_gene: TRBV19
d_gene: TRBD2
CDR3nt: TGTGCCAGTAGCACGTGGACTAGCGGGGGGGATAAGATAAGGACCGGGGAGCTGTTTTTT
CDR3aa: CASSTWTSGGDKIRTGELFF

j_gene: TRBJ2-2
abundance: NA
v_gene: TRBV7-2
d_gene: NA
CDR3nt: TGTGCCAGCAGCTTCACGGAGACGACCGGGGAGCTGTTTTTT
CDR3aa: CASSFTETTGELFF

j_gene: TRBJ2-5
abundance: NA
v_gene: TRBV7-6
d_gene: TRBD2
CDR3nt: TGTGCCAGCAGCCCTCGCTCCGGACTAGCGGACCAAGAGACCCAGTACTTC
CDR3aa: CASSPRSGLADQETQYF

j_gene: TRBJ2-1
abundance: NA
v_gene: TRBV7-6
d_gene: TRBD2
CDR3nt: TGTGCCAGCAGCCCACCAGAACGTCTAGCGGGGGGGGACAATGAGCAGTTCTTC
CDR3aa: CASSPPERLAGGDNEQFF

j_gene: TRBJ2-5
abundance: few
v_gene: TRBV7-2
d_gene: TRBD2
CDR3nt: TGTGCCAGCAGCTCCCAGGTGGGGCGGGGGATGGAGACCCAGTACTTC
CDR3aa: CASSSQVGRGMETQYF

j_gene: TRBJ2-5
abundance: NA
v_gene: TRBV5-1
d_gene: TRBD1
CDR3nt: TGCGCCAGCAGCTTCGGGGACAGCCAGCAAGAGACCCAGTACTTC
CDR3aa: CASSFGDSQQETQYF

j_gene: TRBJ1-1
abundance: few
v_gene: TRBV5-1
d_gene: NA
CDR3nt: TGCGCCAGCAGCCCGATCCTAAACACTGAAGCTTTCTTT
CDR3aa: CASSPILNTEAFF

j_gene: TRBJ2-7
abundance: few
v_gene: TRBV7-9
d_gene: NA
CDR3nt: TGTGCCAGCAGCTCAGGGGAAAGCTACGAGCAGTACTTC
CDR3aa: CASSSGESYEQYF

j_gene: TRBJ2-5
abundance: NA
v_gene: TRBV5-1
d_gene: NA
CDR3nt: TGCGCCAGCAGCCCCGGGGGTTTCCAAGAGACCCAGTACTTC
CDR3aa: CASSPGGFQETQYF

j_gene: TRBJ1-5
abundance: NA
v_gene: TRBV11-2
d_gene: NA
CDR3nt: TGTGCCAGCAGCCCAGGGGTATATAGCAATCAGCCCCAGCATTTT
CDR3aa: CASSPGVYSNQPQHF

j_gene: TRBJ1-5
abundance: once
v_gene: TRBV2
d_gene: NA
CDR3nt: TGTGCCAGCAGTGAAGGGAGGGGCCGCCATAATCAGCCCCAGCATTTT
CDR3aa: CASSEGRGRHNQPQHF

j_gene: TRBJ1-5
abundance: NA
v_gene: TRBV27
d_gene: TRBD1
CDR3nt: TGTGCCAGCAGTACCCGGACAGGGGGGAATCAGCCCCAGCATTTT
CDR3aa: CASSTRTGGNQPQHF

j_gene: TRBJ2-1
abundance: NA
v_gene: TRBV7-9
d_gene: NA
CDR3nt: TGTGCCAGCAGCCCTCCGGCCGGCGGTGAGCAGTTCTTC
CDR3aa: CASSPPAGGEQFF

j_gene: TRBJ2-2
abundance: few
v_gene: TRBV28
d_gene: TRBD2
CDR3nt: TGTGCCAATCGGGGGGGTACCGGGGAGCTGTTTTTT
CDR3aa: CANRGGTGELFF

j_gene: TRBJ2-5
abundance: NA
v_gene: TRBV7-2
d_gene: NA
CDR3nt: TGTGCCAGCAGGGCAAGGGAGGCAGTCGGGTTTGAGACCCAGTACTTC
CDR3aa: CASRAREAVGFETQYF

j_gene: TRBJ1-1
abundance: few
v_gene: TRBV27
d_gene: NA
CDR3nt: TGTGCCAGCATCCCGACATATCTGAACACTGAAGCTTTCTTT
CDR3aa: CASIPTYLNTEAFF

j_gene: TRBJ1-2
abundance: NA
v_gene: TRBV2
d_gene: NA
CDR3nt: TGTGCCAGCAGGGAACAGTCAGCTAACTATGGCTACACCTTC
CDR3aa: CASREQSANYGYTF

j_gene: TRBJ1-2
abundance: NA
v_gene: TRBV4-3
d_gene: NA
CDR3nt: TGCGCCAGCAGCCAAGAGACGGGGGGCTATGGCTACCCCTTC
CDR3aa: CASSQETGGYGYPF

j_gene: TRBJ2-7
abundance: NA
v_gene: TRBV28
d_gene: TRBD1
CDR3nt: TGTGCCGCGACAGGGGGAAGATCCGAGCAGTACTTC
CDR3aa: CAATGGRSEQYF

j_gene: TRBJ2-7
abundance: NA
v_gene: TRBV6-5
d_gene: NA
CDR3nt: TGTGCCAGCAGTCACAGGGGGGGATCCTACGAGCAGTACTTC
CDR3aa: CASSHRGGSYEQYF

j_gene: TRBJ2-3
abundance: NA
v_gene: TRBV29-1
d_gene: TRBD1
CDR3nt: TGCAGCGTCGCACCTAAGACAGGGGGGGCCACAGATACGCAGTATTTT
CDR3aa: CSVAPKTGGATDTQYF

j_gene: TRBJ1-2
abundance: NA
v_gene: TRBV4-2
d_gene: NA
CDR3nt: TGTGCCAGCAGCCCCCGTGACGGAGACTCCTATGGCTACACCTTC
CDR3aa: CASSPRDGDSYGYTF

j_gene: TRBJ2-5
abundance: NA
v_gene: TRBV9
d_gene: NA
CDR3nt: TGTGCCAGCAGCCCCGGGACGGGAGAAGAGACCCAGTACTTC
CDR3aa: CASSPGTGEETQYF

j_gene: TRBJ1-1
abundance: NA
v_gene: TRBV7-2
d_gene: NA
CDR3nt: TGTGCCAGCAGCTTAGTCTCCGTTCGGGAAGTGAACACTGAAGCTTTCTTT
CDR3aa: CASSLVSVREVNTEAFF

j_gene: TRBJ1-4
abundance: NA
v_gene: TRBV19
d_gene: NA
CDR3nt: TGTGCCAGTAGTATCTCGGGGAATGAAAAACTGTTTTTT
CDR3aa: CASSISGNEKLFF

j_gene: TRBJ1-6
abundance: NA
v_gene: TRBV6-5
d_gene: NA
CDR3nt: TGTGCCAGCAGATCGAGGGCCAAGTATAATTCACCCCTCCACTTT
CDR3aa: CASRSRAKYNSPLHF

j_gene: TRBJ2-7
abundance: once
v_gene: TRBV5-1
d_gene: TRBD1
CDR3nt: TGCGCCAGCAGCCCCGACAGGGGGAATGAGCAGTACTTC
CDR3aa: CASSPDRGNEQYF

j_gene: TRBJ1-5
abundance: few
v_gene: TRBV28
d_gene: NA
CDR3nt: TGTGCCAGCAGTTTATACCTTCGGACGGGGGGTAGTCAGCCCCAGCATTTT
CDR3aa: CASSLYLRTGGSQPQHF